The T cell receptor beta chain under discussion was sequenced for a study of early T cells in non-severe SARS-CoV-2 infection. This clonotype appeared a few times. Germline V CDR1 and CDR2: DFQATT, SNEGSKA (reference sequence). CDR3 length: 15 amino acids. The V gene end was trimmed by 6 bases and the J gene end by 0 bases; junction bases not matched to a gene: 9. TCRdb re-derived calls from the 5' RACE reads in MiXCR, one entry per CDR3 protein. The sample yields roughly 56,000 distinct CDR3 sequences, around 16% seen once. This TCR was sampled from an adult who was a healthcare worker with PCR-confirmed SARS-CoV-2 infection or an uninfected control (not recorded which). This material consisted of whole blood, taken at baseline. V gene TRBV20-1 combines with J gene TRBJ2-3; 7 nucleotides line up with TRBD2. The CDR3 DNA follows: TGCAGTGCCTTGGGACTAACAACTAGCACAGATACGCAGTATTTT. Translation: CSALGLTTSTDTQYF.